The clone carrying this T cell receptor beta chain was seen once. This record comes from a study of blood T cell repertoires in COVID-19. Study context: Sources were T cells, B-cell-depleted T cells, or PBMCs; the material itself was cDNA or gDNA.

The assay was immunoSEQ multiplex PCR, and TCRdb's table has in-frame clones only and misses some. The profile shows over 150,000 clones, 65% to 90% of them singletons. Germline lookup yields CDR1 MNHEY and CDR2 SMNVEV (reference sequence). V dropped 6 bases and J dropped 4; count of bases not matched to a gene: 9. The CDR3 sequence is 18 residues long. The rearrangement joins TRBV27 to TRBJ2-2, with TRBD2 identical over 15 bases. This receptor was identified in a man in his fifties or sixties with active or convalescent COVID-19. The material sequenced was peripheral blood. The CDR3 nucleotides are TGTGCCAGCAGAGGACTAGCGGGGGGGCGTGGGGGCACCGGGGAGCTGTTTTTT. This gives the protein CASRGLAGGRGGTGELFF.